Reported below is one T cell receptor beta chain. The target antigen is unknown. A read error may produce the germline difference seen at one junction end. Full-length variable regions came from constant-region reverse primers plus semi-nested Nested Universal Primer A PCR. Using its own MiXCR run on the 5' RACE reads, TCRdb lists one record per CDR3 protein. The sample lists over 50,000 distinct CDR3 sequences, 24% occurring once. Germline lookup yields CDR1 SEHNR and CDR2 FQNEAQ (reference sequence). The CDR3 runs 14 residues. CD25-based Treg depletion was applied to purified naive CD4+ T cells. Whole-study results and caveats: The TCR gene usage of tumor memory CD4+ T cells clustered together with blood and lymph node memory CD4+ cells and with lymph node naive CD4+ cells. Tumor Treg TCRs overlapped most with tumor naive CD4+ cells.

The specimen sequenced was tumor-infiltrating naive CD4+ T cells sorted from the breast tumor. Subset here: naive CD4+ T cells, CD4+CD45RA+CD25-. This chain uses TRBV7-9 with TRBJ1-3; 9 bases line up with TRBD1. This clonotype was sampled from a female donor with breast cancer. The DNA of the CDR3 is TGTGCCAGCAGCCTGGGGACAGGGACAAACACCCTATATTTT. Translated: CASSLGTGTNTLYF.